This TCR beta chain is drawn from a study of cytomegalovirus exposure and HLA in healthy donors. General observations from the study: Researchers catalogued approximately 160 TCR beta chains as cytomegalovirus-associated. Rarity characterized most TCR sequences, yet some public TCRs appeared in many donors. The tendency of first-cohort TCR clusters to co-occur in the 120 or so validation repertoires emerged from a later analysis.

Here immunoSEQ multiplex PCR was the method, and the copy in TCRdb shows in-frame clones only, minus some. The sample holds about 110,000 clones; approximately 91% are singletons and the top ten take more than 2%. The donors were members of the validation cohort comprising over a hundred subjects, separate from the approximately 630-subject first cohort. A note on this clone: Antigen unknown.

Unmatched junction bases numbered 3, after V lost 2 bases and J lost 0 bases. Per germline, CDR1 LGHNA and CDR2 YSLEER. This CDR3 is 18 amino acids long. Sequenced material: PBMCs. The chain uses TRBV4-3 and TRBJ2-2, with TRBD2 matching over 13 bases. The sequence derives from a woman between 18 and 29 years old in good health and CMV-seronegative. CDR3 DNA: TGCGCCAGCAGCCAAAGGACTAGCGGGGGCTCGAACACCGGGGAGCTGTTTTTT. Protein sequence: CASSQRTSGGSNTGELFF.